A single sample gave rise to the 32 T cell receptor beta chains below, sequenced in a study of T cells in Graves' hyperthyroidism and ophthalmopathy. Template material for amplifying TCR beta CDR3 regions consisted of RNA transcripts. The study used the HTBI primer set for a first-round RT-PCR of the TCR CDR3. TCRdb itself ran the multiplex PCR reads through MiXCR, one entry per CDR3 protein. Among around 300,000 distinct CDR3 sequences listed, less than 20% were seen once. The material sequenced was blood. The receptors originated from a man aged 50 to 59 with Graves' ophthalmopathy.

This clonotype was seen repeatedly, ten times or more. The J gene is TRBJ2-1, the V gene TRBV11-2, with 8 bases matching TRBD2. The V gene's germline CDR1 is SGHAT and CDR2 FQNNGV. CDR3 length equals 12 residues. Trimming at V came to 5 bases and at J to 6 bases, leaving 0 bases not matched to a gene. The CDR3 bases are TGTGCCAGCAGCCGGGAGGGCAATGAGCAGTTCTTC. Translated: CASSREGNEQFF.

The sample holds many counts of this clonotype. The rearrangement uses TRBV3-1 and TRBJ2-1; TRBD2 is a possible D gene (5 bases). The CDR3 contains 13 residues. Germline CDR1 and CDR2: LGHDT and YNNKEL (reference sequence). V dropped 4 bases and J dropped 3 bases, with 7 bases sitting between them. CDR3 in amino acids: CASSPTSYNEQFF. CDR3 DNA: TGTGCCAGCAGCCCAACTAGCTACAATGAGCAGTTCTTC.

This clonotype was detected ten times or more. The chain is built from TRBV6-1 and TRBJ2-1, with TRBD1 matching 8 bases. V was clipped by 2 bases and J by 6 bases; unmatched bases: 6. The CDR3 runs 15 residues. Germline values: CDR1 MNHNS, CDR2 SASEGT. The CDR3 protein is CASSEWDRTGNEQFF. DNA for the CDR3: TGTGCCAGCAGTGAATGGGACAGGACTGGCAATGAGCAGTTCTTC.

The chain employs TRBV20-1 and TRBJ2-4; D remains unclear. The ends were cut back, 2 bases at V and 0 bases at J, with 5 bases in the middle. Germline-derived CDR1 and CDR2 are DFQATT and SNEGSKA (reference sequence). The CDR3 loop spans 13 amino acids. CDR3 sequence: CSARPIAKNIQYF. For the CDR3, the DNA is TGCAGTGCTAGACCGATAGCCAAAAACATTCAGTACTTC.

This clonotype has a count of ten or more. Here the CDR3 reads CASSRQRSTETQYF. In DNA, the CDR3 is TGTGCCAGCTCACGCCAAAGATCTACGGAGACCCAGTACTTC. The chain couples TRBV18 to TRBJ2-5; D unclear. Trimming removed 4 bases from V and 5 bases from J, with 14 bases in between. The germline gives CDR1 KGHSH, CDR2 LQKENI. There are 14 residues in the CDR3.

Notes on this clonotype: This sequence may be a read error, since a much larger clone differs from it by one base. The chain carries TRBV7-6 and TRBJ1-1; D not resolved. This CDR3 comprises 14 residues. From germline, CDR1 is SGHVS and CDR2 FNYEAQ. Trimming stripped 5 bases from V and 1 base from J, with 11 bases between. CDR3 nucleotides: TGTGCCAGCAGCCGGGGTGCGTCGAACACTGAAGCTTTCTTT. Protein: CASSRGASNTEAFF.

The genes are TRBV3-1 and TRBJ2-1; the match to TRBD2 covers 12 bases. The trim removed 1 base at V and 9 bases at J, leaving 7 bases unmatched. CDR1 and CDR2 from the germline V gene are LGHDT and YNNKEL (reference sequence). This CDR3 spans 16 amino acids. DNA for the CDR3: TGTGCCAGCAGCCAAGGCCCGGGACTAGCGGGTAGTGAGCAGTTCTTC. Translated, it gives CASSQGPGLAGSEQFF.

The CDR3 reads CASSIPGQRDNEQFF. The CDR3 DNA follows: TGTGCCAGCAGCATACCGGGACAGCGTGACAATGAGCAGTTCTTC. The rearrangement joins TRBV5-6 to TRBJ2-1; 7 bases are a match to TRBD1. V trimming: 4 bases; J trimming: 5 bases; junction bases outside the gene matches: 9. Germline CDR1 and CDR2: SGHDT and YYEEEE. The CDR3 contains 15 residues.

As regards this clonotype: Germline and junction disagree at one end, which may indicate a read error. The V and J genes are TRBV28 and TRBJ2-5; the match to TRBD2 covers 16 bases. The CDR3 has 18 amino acids. Germline V lookup: CDR1 MDHEN, CDR2 SYDVKM. CDR3 sequence: CASSLGGLAGGRGETQHF. The CDR3 DNA is TGTGCCAGTTCTCTCGGGGGACTAGCGGGAGGGCGAGGGGAGACCCAGCACTTC. The whole variable domain, filled in from reference TRBV28 and TRBJ2-5, reads DVKVTQSSRYLVKRTGEKVFLECVQDMDHENMFWYRQDPGLGLRLIYFSYDVKMKEKGDIPEGYSVSREKKERFSLILESASTNQTSMYLCASSLGGLAGGRGETQHFGPGTRLLVL.

The CDR3 region has the DNA TGTGCCAGCAGCTTATTAATAGGGTCCTACGAGCAGTACTTC. Amino acids: CASSLLIGSYEQYF. V usage is TRBV7-2 and J usage is TRBJ2-7, with D unclear. V was clipped by 2 bases and J by 1 base, with 9 bases between them. CDR1 and CDR2 from the germline V gene are SGHTA and FQGNSA. This CDR3 has 14 residues.

Of note for this clonotype: The junction does not match germline at one end; this may be a read error. This chain joins TRBV6-1 and TRBJ2-5; TRBD1 might be the D (5 bases). Germline loops: CDR1 MNHNS, CDR2 SASEGT. The CDR3 sequence is 14 residues long. CDR3 DNA: TGTGCCAACAGTGCAGTGGCAGGGAAAGAGACCCAGTACTTC. Its protein product is CANSAVAGKETQYF.

This clonotype was counted many times. The chain combines TRBV20-1 with TRBJ2-7; 14 bases align to TRBD2. V lost 3 bases, J lost 3 bases, and 4 bases stayed unmatched. Looked up from germline, CDR1 is DFQATT and CDR2 is SNEGSKA (reference sequence). The CDR3 covers 15 residues. CDR3 region: CSARTSGRVLYEQYF. Written as DNA, the CDR3 is TGCAGTGCTAGGACTAGCGGGAGGGTACTCTACGAGCAGTACTTC.

This clonotype came up a few times. V gene TRBV18 combines with J gene TRBJ2-2, with D uncertain. The CDR3 sequence is 13 residues long. Germline V gene data show CDR1 as KGHSH and CDR2 as LQKENI. Trimming took 3 bases from V and 2 from J, leaving 4 bases between them. The CDR3 bases are TGTGCCAGCTCACCTATTAACACCGGGGAGCTGTTTTTT. Its protein is CASSPINTGELFF. Using reference TRBV18 and TRBJ2-2 for the parts outside the CDR3, the full variable domain is NAGVMQNPRHLVRRRGQEARLRCSPMKGHSHVYWYRQLPEEGLKFMVYLQKENIIDESGMPKERFSAEFPKEGPSILRIQQVVRGDSAAYFCASSPINTGELFFGEGSRLTVL.

The sample holds many counts of this clonotype. The genes are TRBV11-2 and TRBJ2-2, with no clear D. The CDR3 length is 13 residues. V dropped 4 bases and J dropped 4 bases, with 7 bases sitting between them. Germline-derived CDR1 and CDR2 are SGHAT and FQNNGV. CDR3 bases: TGTGCCAGCAGCTCGGGTAGCACCGGGGAGCTGTTTTTT. This sequence encodes CASSSGSTGELFF.

The V gene is TRBV11-2, the J gene TRBJ2-5; D gene uncertain. V lost 6 bases and J 5 bases, leaving 13 bases between the germline ends. The CDR3 is made up of 13 amino acids. The germline gives CDR1 SGHAT, CDR2 FQNNGV. DNA of the CDR3: TGTGCCAGCAGTTTCGAGGTTAGGGAGACCCAGTACTTC. Its translation is CASSFEVRETQYF.

Concerning this clonotype itself: The junction and the germline gene differ at one end; a read error may be behind it. The chain links TRBV7-7 to TRBJ2-3; the match to TRBD1 covers 8 bases. CDR3 length: 13 amino acids. Per germline, CDR1 SSHAT and CDR2 FNYEAQ (reference sequence). DNA for the CDR3: TGTGCTAGCAGCCAGGGGGCGGCAGATACGCAGTATTTT. This translates into CASSQGAADTQYF. The full variable domain, completed using reference TRBV7-7 and TRBJ2-3, is GAGVSQSPRYKVTKRGQDVTLRCDPISSHATLYWYQQALGQGPEFLTYFNYEAQPDKSGLPSDRFSAERPEGSISTLTIQRTEQRDSAMYRCASSQGAADTQYFGPGTRLTVL.

This chain uses TRBV7-2 with TRBJ1-2; possible D gene TRBD1, 6 bases. CDR1 is SGHTA and CDR2 is FQGNSA in the germline V gene. This CDR3 comprises 14 residues. Trimming shortened V by 1 base and J by 4 bases, and 10 bases separated the two germline ends. The CDR3 region is CASSLDRVGYGYTF. Written as DNA, the CDR3 is TGTGCCAGCAGCTTAGACAGGGTGGGCTATGGCTACACCTTC.

This rearrangement joins TRBV7-2 to TRBJ2-4; 7 bases map to TRBD1. The germline V gene has CDR1 SGHTA and CDR2 FQGNSA. The CDR3 is made up of 15 amino acids. Germline trimming cut 6 bases from V and 0 bases from J; bases unmatched to any gene: 5. This chain's CDR3 is CASRNNRGAKNIQYF. The CDR3, as DNA: TGTGCCAGCAGGAACAACAGGGGAGCCAAAAACATTCAGTACTTC.

This clonotype was observed a few times. This rearrangement joins TRBV7-8 to TRBJ2-2; no clear D gene. The CDR3 extends over 12 amino acids. V was cut by 5 bases and J by 9 bases, with 10 bases left in between. Germline-derived CDR1 and CDR2 are SGHVS and FQNEAQ. CDR3 sequence: CASSPRERELFF. Here the CDR3 DNA reads TGTGCCAGCAGCCCTCGCGAGCGGGAGCTGTTTTTT.

This clonotype was observed at least ten times. The chain is built from TRBV18 and TRBJ2-1; 10 nucleotides line up with TRBD2. The V and J ends lost 6 bases and 7 bases, in that order; junction bases with no gene match: 12. CDR1 and CDR2 (germline): KGHSH, LQKENI. The length of the CDR3 is 16 residues. CDR3 nucleotides: TGTGCCAGCTCCCCCCCGGGACTAGCGTCCGTGAATGAGCAGTTCTTC. Translating gives CASSPPGLASVNEQFF.

The chain is built from TRBV7-8 and TRBJ2-5, with D perhaps matching TRBD1 (5 bases). Germline-derived CDR1 and CDR2 are SGHVS and FQNEAQ. The V end was cut by 1 base, the J end by 4 bases, with 10 bases between. The CDR3 has 14 residues. Here the CDR3 DNA reads TGTGCCAGCAGCTTAGGGGGCTCGGGAGAGACCCAGTACTTC. Translation: CASSLGGSGETQYF.

Points on this clonotype: This may come from a read error, since a much larger clone is one base off. V and J are TRBV28 and TRBJ1-5; D possibly corresponds to TRBD1 (6 bases). Germline assignment: CDR1 MDHEN and CDR2 SYDVKM. The CDR3 has 16 residues. V dropped 7 bases and J dropped 5 bases, with 21 bases sitting between them. In DNA, the CDR3 is TGTGCCAGCACCATCGCGTCGGGGGGCGGGTATCAGCCCCAGCATTTT. Residues: CASTIASGGGYQPQHF.

The chain employs TRBV20-1 and TRBJ1-5; a possible D gene is TRBD1 (6 bases). Germline V gene sequence: CDR1 DFQATT, CDR2 SNEGSKA (reference sequence). The CDR3 sequence is 14 residues long. Trimming took off 1 base at V and 3 bases at J, with 10 bases between the two ends. The CDR3 region is CSARGGGINQPQHF. The CDR3 nucleotides are TGCAGTGCTAGAGGAGGGGGGATCAATCAGCCCCAGCATTTT.

The chain combines TRBV19 with TRBJ1-5; 7 bases are shared with TRBD1. V was clipped by 4 bases and J by 3 bases; unmatched bases: 3. This CDR3 has 14 residues. The germline V gene has CDR1 LNHDA and CDR2 SQIVND (reference sequence). The CDR3 region is CASSRDRLNQPQHF. The CDR3 DNA follows: TGTGCCAGTAGTAGGGACAGACTCAATCAGCCCCAGCATTTT.

This clonotype was seen many times. V usage is TRBV7-6 and J usage is TRBJ2-1; D is tentatively TRBD1 or TRBD2 (5 bases each). The CDR3 has 20 amino acids. Germline V gene lookup returns CDR1 SGHVS and CDR2 FNYEAQ. V was trimmed by 4 bases and J by 5 bases, leaving 30 bases between them. The CDR3 is CASSSRPGLAHSTPDNEQFF. The CDR3 coding sequence is TGTGCCAGCAGCTCCCGCCCGGGGCTAGCCCATAGTACGCCTGACAATGAGCAGTTCTTC. The full variable domain, completed using reference TRBV7-6 and TRBJ2-1, is GAGVSQSPRYKVTKRGQDVALRCDPISGHVSLYWYRQALGQGPEFLTYFNYEAQQDKSGLPNDRFSAERPEGSISTLTIQRTEQRDSAMYRCASSSRPGLAHSTPDNEQFFGPGTRLTVL.

The CDR3 DNA reads as TGTGCCAGCTCTAGCGGGAGGGCTAGCACAGATACGCAGTATTTT. This sequence encodes CASSSGRASTDTQYF. J is TRBJ2-3 and V is TRBV12-3 or TRBV12-4, with TRBD2 matching over 12 bases. This CDR3 contains 15 residues. V lost 8 bases and J lost 0; bases outside the gene matches: 3.

In this sample, this clonotype turned up a few times. V gene TRBV30 combines with J gene TRBJ1-1; D possibly corresponds to TRBD1 (5 bases). Germline values: CDR1 GTSNPN, CDR2 SVGIG (reference sequence). V lost 3 bases to trimming and J lost 9 bases, with 11 bases between them. The CDR3 has 11 amino acids. The CDR3 region has the DNA TGTGCCTGGAGGGGGGGACTCAAAGCTTTCTTT. Protein product: CAWRGGLKAFF.

This clonotype was seen more than once but under ten times. The genes are TRBV20-1 and TRBJ2-4; a possible D gene is TRBD2 (5 bases). V lost 3 bases to trimming and J lost 5 bases, with 8 bases between them. This CDR3 has 12 residues. Germline CDR1 and CDR2: DFQATT and SNEGSKA (reference sequence). The CDR3 spells CSASEGQNIQYF. CDR3 sequence (DNA): TGCAGTGCTAGTGAGGGTCAAAACATTCAGTACTTC.

This clonotype occurred many times. This chain connects TRBV18 to TRBJ2-5; no clear D. The length of the CDR3 is 11 residues. Germline values: CDR1 KGHSH, CDR2 LQKENI. The ends were cut back, 8 bases at V and 1 base at J, with 5 bases in the middle. CDR3 sequence (DNA): TGTGCCAGCAGCACCCAAGAGACCCAGTACTTC. Translating it yields CASSTQETQYF.

The rearrangement uses TRBV19 and TRBJ2-3; 8 nucleotides line up with TRBD2. The CDR3 loop spans 15 amino acids. Germline V CDR1 and CDR2: LNHDA, SQIVND (reference sequence). J gave up 4 bases and V 10 bases, and 13 bases lay outside the gene matches. The DNA of the CDR3 is TGTGCCACCGATAGAGCGGGAGAGGGGGCAGATACGCAGTATTTT. This translates into CATDRAGEGADTQYF. The entire variable domain, with the rest obtained from reference TRBV19 and TRBJ2-3, is as follows: DGGITQSPKYLFRKEGQNVTLSCEQNLNHDAMYWYRQDPGQGLRLIYYSQIVNDFQKGDIAEGYSVSREKKESFPLTVTSAQKNPTAFYLCATDRAGEGADTQYFGPGTRLTVL.

This clonotype has just a few counts. This chain uses TRBV20-1 with TRBJ2-5; 8 positions agree with TRBD2. The germline V gene has CDR1 DFQATT and CDR2 SNEGSKA (reference sequence). The CDR3 is 15 residues long. V was clipped by 5 bases and J by 2 bases; unmatched bases: 10. The CDR3 bases are TGCAGTGCTGTGGACCTTAGCGGGAAGCAAGAGACCCAGTACTTC. Its protein product is CSAVDLSGKQETQYF.

This chain uses TRBV6-4 with TRBJ1-4; 7 bases agree with TRBD1. The trim removed 5 bases at V and 8 bases at J, leaving 2 bases unmatched. From germline, CDR1 is MRHNA and CDR2 SNTAGT. This CDR3 region has 12 residues. The CDR3 bases are TGTGCCAGCAGTACAGGGGCGGAAAAACTGTTTTTT. Translation gives CASSTGAEKLFF.